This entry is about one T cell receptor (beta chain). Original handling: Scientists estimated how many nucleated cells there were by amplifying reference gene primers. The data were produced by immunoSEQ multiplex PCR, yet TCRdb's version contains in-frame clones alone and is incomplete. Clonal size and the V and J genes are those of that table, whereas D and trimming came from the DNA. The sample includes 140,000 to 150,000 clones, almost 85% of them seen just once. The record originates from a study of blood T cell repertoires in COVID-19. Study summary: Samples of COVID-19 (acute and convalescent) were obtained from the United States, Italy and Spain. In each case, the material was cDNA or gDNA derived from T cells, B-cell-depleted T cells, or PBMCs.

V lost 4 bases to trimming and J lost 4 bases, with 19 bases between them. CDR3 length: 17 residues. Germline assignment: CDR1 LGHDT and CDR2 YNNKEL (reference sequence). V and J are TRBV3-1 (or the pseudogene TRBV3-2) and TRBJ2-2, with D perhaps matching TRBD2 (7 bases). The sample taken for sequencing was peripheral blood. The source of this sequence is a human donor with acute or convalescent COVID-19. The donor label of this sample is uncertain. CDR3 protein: CASSPRSSGGPTGELFF. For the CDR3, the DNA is TGTGCCAGCAGCCCCCGGTCTTCCGGGGGGCCCACCGGGGAGCTGTTTTTT.